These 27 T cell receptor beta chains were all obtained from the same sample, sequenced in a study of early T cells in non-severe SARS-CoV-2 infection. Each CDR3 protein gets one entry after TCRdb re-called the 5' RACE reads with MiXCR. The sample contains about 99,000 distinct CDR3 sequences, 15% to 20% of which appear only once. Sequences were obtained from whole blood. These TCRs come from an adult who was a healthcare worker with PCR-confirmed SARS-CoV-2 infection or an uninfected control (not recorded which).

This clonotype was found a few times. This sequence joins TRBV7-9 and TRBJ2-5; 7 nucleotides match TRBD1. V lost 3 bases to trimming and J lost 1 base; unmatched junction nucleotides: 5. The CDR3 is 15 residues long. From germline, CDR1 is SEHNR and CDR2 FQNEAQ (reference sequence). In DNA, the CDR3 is TGTGCCAGCAGCTTGGGACAGAACTTCCAAGAGACCCAGTACTTC. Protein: CASSLGQNFQETQYF.

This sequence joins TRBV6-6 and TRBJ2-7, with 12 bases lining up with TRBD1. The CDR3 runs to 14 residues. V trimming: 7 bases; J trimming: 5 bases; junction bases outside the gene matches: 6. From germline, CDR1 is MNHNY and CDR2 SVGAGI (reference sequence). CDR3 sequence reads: CASNTGTGGHEQYF. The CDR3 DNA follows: TGTGCCAGCAATACCGGGACAGGGGGCCACGAGCAGTACTTC.

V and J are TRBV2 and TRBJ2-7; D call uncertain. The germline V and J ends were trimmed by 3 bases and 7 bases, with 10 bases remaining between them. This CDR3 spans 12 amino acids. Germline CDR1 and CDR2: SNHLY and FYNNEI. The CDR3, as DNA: TGTGCCAGCAGTGAGTGGGCGCGTGAGCAGTACTTC. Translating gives CASSEWAREQYF.

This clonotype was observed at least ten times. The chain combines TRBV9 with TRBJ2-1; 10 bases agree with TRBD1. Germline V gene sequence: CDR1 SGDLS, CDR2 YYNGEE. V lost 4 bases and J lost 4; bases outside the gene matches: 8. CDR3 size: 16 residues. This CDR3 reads CASSLTTGQGYNEQFF. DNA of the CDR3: TGTGCCAGCAGCCTCACCACGGGACAGGGGTACAATGAGCAGTTCTTC.

The CDR3 spells CASSPQNYEQYF. CDR3 nucleotide sequence: TGTGCCAGCAGTCCACAGAACTACGAGCAGTACTTC. The chain combines TRBV28 with TRBJ2-7; D is uncertain. The germline V gene has CDR1 MDHEN and CDR2 SYDVKM. Trimming pared 5 bases from V and 3 bases from J, leaving 8 bases between. This CDR3 spans 12 amino acids.

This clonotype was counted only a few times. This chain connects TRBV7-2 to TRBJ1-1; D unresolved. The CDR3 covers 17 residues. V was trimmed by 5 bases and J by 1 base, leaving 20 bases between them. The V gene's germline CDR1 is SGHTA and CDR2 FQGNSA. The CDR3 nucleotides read TGTGCCAGCAGCACACCCCTAAAGGGTTTTACGAACACTGAAGCTTTCTTT. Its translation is CASSTPLKGFTNTEAFF. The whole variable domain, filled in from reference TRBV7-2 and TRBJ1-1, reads GAGVSQSPSNKVTEKGKDVELRCDPISGHTALYWYRQSLGQGLEFLIYFQGNSAPDKSGLPSDRFSAERTGGSVSTLTIQRTQQEDSAVYLCASSTPLKGFTNTEAFFGQGTRLTVV.

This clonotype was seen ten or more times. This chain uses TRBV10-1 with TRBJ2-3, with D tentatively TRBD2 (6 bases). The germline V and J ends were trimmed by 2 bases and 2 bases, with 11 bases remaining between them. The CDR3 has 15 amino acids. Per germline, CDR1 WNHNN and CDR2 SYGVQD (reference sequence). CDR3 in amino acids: CASSETLAPTDTQYF. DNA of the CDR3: TGCGCCAGCAGTGAGACGCTAGCGCCCACAGATACGCAGTATTTT.

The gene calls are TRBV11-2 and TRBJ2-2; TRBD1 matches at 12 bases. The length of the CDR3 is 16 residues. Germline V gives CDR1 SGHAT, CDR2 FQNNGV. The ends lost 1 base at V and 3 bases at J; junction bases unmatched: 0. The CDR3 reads CASSLGDRGHTGELFF. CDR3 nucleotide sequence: TGTGCCAGCAGCTTAGGGGACAGGGGGCACACCGGGGAGCTGTTTTTT.

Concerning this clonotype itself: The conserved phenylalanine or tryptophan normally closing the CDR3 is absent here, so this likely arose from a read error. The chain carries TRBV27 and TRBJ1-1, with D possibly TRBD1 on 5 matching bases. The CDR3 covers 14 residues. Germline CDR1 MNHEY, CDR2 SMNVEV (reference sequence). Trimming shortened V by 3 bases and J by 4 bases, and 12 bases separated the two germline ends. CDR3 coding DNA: TGTGCCAGCAGTTTGACAAATGGGGGCACTGAAGCTTTCCTT. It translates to CASSLTNGGTEAFL.

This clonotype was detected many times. CDR3 region: CASSPRIGVGELFF. The CDR3 nucleotides are TGCGCCAGCAGCCCACGGATAGGGGTCGGGGAGCTGTTTTTT. V and J are TRBV5-1 and TRBJ2-2, with a possible D match to TRBD1 (5 bases). Trimming cost V 4 bases and J 7 bases, with 14 bases left between them. Germline V lookup: CDR1 SGHRS, CDR2 YFSETQ. This CDR3 is built from 14 residues.

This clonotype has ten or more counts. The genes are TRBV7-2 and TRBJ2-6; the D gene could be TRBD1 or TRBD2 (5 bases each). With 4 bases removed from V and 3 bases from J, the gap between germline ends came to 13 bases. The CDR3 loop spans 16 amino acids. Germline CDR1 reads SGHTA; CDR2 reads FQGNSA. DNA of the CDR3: TGTGCCAGCAGCTCCCGACGGGGCTTTGGGGCCAACGTCCTGACTTTC. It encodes CASSSRRGFGANVLTF.

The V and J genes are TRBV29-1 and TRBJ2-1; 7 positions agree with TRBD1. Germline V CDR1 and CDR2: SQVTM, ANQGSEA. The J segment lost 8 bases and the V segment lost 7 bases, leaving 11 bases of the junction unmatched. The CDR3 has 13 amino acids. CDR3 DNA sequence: TGCAGCGCACAGGGGTTGGCTTACTATGAGCAGTTCTTC. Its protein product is CSAQGLAYYEQFF.

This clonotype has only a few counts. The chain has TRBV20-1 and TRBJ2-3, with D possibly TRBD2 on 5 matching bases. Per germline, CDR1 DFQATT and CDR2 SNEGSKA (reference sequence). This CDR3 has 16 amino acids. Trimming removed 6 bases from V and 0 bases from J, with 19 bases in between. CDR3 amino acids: CSAAVPGVRSTDTQYF. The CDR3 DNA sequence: TGCAGTGCCGCCGTTCCCGGGGTGCGAAGCACAGATACGCAGTATTTT.

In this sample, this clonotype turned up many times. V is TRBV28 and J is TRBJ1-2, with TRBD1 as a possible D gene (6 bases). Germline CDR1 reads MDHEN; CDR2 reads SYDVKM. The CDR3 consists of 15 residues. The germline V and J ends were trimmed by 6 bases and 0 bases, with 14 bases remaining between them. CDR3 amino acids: CASRATGIANYGYTF. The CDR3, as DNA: TGTGCCAGCAGGGCCACAGGGATTGCTAACTATGGCTACACCTTC.

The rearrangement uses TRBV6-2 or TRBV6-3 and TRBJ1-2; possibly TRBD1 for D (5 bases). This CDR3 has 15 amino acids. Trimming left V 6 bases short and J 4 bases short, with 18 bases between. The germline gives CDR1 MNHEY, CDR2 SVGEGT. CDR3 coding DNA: TGTGCCAGCAGACTCAGCCAGGGTGGATCCTATGGCTACACCTTC. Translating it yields CASRLSQGGSYGYTF.

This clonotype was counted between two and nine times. CDR3 residues: CASRRQGAEETQYF. CDR3 bases: TGTGCCAGTAGACGACAGGGGGCTGAAGAGACCCAGTACTTC. V gene TRBV19 combines with J gene TRBJ2-5; 10 nucleotides agree with TRBD1. The trim removed 6 bases at V and 3 bases at J, leaving 4 bases unmatched. The germline CDR1 and CDR2 sequences are LNHDA and SQIVND (reference sequence). The CDR3 runs to 14 residues.

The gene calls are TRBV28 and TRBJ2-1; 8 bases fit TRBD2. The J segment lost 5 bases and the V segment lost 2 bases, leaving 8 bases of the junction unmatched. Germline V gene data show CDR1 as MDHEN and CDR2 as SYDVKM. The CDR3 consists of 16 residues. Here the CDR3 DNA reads TGTGCCAGCAGTTTAGGTAGCGGGAAAGGCAACAATGAGCAGTTCTTC. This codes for CASSLGSGKGNNEQFF.

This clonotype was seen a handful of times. The CDR3 here is CATQIIQGTGELFF. Written as DNA, the CDR3 is TGTGCCACACAAATAATACAGGGGACCGGGGAGCTGTTTTTT. The chain joins TRBV10-3 to TRBJ2-2, with 7 bases that match TRBD1. The CDR3 length is 14 residues. Trimming removed 10 bases from V and 5 bases from J; junction bases left unmatched: 10. CDR1 ENHRY and CDR2 SYGVKD come from the germline V gene.

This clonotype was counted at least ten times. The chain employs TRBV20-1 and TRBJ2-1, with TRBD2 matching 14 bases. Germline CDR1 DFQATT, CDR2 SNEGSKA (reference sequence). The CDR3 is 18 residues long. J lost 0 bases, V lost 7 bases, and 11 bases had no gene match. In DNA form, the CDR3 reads TGCAGTGGGACAACACTGACTAGCGGGGGGGCCTCCTACAATGAGCAGTTCTTC. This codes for CSGTTLTSGGASYNEQFF.

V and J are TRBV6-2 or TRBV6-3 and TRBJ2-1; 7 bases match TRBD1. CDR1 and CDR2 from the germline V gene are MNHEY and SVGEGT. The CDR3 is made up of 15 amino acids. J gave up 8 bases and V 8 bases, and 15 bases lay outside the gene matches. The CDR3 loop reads CASRGPGGSLDEQFF. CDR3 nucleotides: TGTGCCAGCCGCGGACCAGGGGGAAGTTTGGATGAGCAGTTCTTC.

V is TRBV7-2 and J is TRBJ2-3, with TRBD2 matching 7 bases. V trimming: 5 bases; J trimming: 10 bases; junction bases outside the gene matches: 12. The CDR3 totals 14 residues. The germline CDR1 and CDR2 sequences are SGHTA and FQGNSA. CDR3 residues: CASSRMTTSAPQYF. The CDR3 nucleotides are TGTGCCAGCAGCCGTATGACTACTAGCGCTCCGCAGTATTTT.

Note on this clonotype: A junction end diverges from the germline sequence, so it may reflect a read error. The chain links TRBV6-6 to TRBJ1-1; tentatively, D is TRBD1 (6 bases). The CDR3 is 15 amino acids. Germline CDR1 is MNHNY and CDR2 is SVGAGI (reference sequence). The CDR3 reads CASSYNRQRDTEASF. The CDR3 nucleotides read TGTGCCAGCAGTTACAATCGGCAGCGGGACACTGAAGCTTCCTTT.

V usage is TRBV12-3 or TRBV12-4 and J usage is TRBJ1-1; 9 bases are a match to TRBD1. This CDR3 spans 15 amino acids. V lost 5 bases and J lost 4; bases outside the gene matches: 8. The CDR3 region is CASSTGTGWTTEAFF. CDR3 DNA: TGTGCCAGCAGTACCGGGACAGGGTGGACCACTGAAGCTTTCTTT.

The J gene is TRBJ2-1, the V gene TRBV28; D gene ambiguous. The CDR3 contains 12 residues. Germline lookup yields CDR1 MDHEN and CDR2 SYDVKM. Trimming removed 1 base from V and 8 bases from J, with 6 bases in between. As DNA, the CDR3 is TGTGCCAGCAGTTTATTGCAAGATGAGCAGTTCTTC. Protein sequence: CASSLLQDEQFF.

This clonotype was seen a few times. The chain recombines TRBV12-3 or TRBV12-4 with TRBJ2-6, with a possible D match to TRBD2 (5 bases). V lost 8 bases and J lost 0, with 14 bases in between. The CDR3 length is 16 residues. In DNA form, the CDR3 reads TGTGCCAGCGGCCACCTACGGGACTCTGGGGCCAACGTCCTGACTTTC. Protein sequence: CASGHLRDSGANVLTF.

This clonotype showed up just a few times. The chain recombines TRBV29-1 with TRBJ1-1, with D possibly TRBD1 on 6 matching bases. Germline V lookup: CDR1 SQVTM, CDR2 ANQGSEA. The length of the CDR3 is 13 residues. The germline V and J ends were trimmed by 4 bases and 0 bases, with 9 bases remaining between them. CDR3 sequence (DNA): TGCAGCGTTGTAGGACAGATGAACACTGAAGCTTTCTTT. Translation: CSVVGQMNTEAFF.

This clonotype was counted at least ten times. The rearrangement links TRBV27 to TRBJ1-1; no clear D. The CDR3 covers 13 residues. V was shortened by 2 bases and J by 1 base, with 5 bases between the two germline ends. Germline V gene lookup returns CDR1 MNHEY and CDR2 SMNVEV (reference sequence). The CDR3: CASSLDWNTEAFF. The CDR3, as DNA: TGTGCCAGCAGTTTAGATTGGAACACTGAAGCTTTCTTT.